The 8 T cell receptor beta chains presented below share a single source sample, sequenced in a study of T-cell memory formation after mild COVID-19. TCRdb reprocessed the 5' RACE reads with MiXCR, giving one entry per CDR3 protein. The data hold 150,000 to 200,000 distinct CDR3 sequences, with 10% to 15% observed a single time. The sequenced sample was PBMCs or a T cell subset sorted from them (not recorded which). Source of these receptors: a young man who had mild COVID-19 (a few samples of this study predate the infection). Cell type and time point are not known.

The rearrangement links TRBV7-2 to TRBJ2-4, with 9 bases that match TRBD1. The trim removed 2 bases at V and 1 base at J, leaving 6 bases unmatched. Germline V gene data show CDR1 as SGHTA and CDR2 as FQGNSA. There are 17 residues in the CDR3. The CDR3 reads CASSLSQGQGAKNIQYF. CDR3 nucleotides: TGTGCCAGCAGCTTATCCCAAGGACAGGGGGCCAAAAACATTCAGTACTTC. The variable domain in full, completed from reference TRBV7-2 and TRBJ2-4, reads GAGVSQSPSNKVTEKGKDVELRCDPISGHTALYWYRQSLGQGLEFLIYFQGNSAPDKSGLPSDRFSAERTGGSVSTLTIQRTQQEDSAVYLCASSLSQGQGAKNIQYFGAGTRLSVL.

The genes are TRBV6-2 or TRBV6-3 and TRBJ2-1; TRBD1 matches 9 bases. Germline lookup yields CDR1 MNHEY and CDR2 SVGEGT. CDR3 length: 15 residues. V shed 4 bases and J 4 bases; nucleotides not matched to a gene: 5. Here the CDR3 reads CASSWGTGKYNEQFF. In DNA, the CDR3 is TGTGCCAGCAGTTGGGGGACAGGGAAGTACAATGAGCAGTTCTTC.

This clonotype was recorded a few times. V gene TRBV7-9 combines with J gene TRBJ2-6; D remains unclear. The CDR3 extends over 16 amino acids. The V end lost 1 base, the J end lost 0 bases, and 7 bases lay between the germline ends. Germline CDR1 is SEHNR and CDR2 is FQNEAQ (reference sequence). The CDR3 protein is CASSLDGYSGANVLTF. CDR3 bases: TGTGCCAGCAGCTTAGACGGGTACTCTGGGGCCAACGTCCTGACTTTC.

V usage is TRBV7-9 and J usage is TRBJ1-2, with D possibly TRBD1 on 6 matching bases. Germline CDR1 and CDR2: SEHNR and FQNEAQ (reference sequence). Trimming pared 3 bases from V and 5 bases from J, leaving 10 bases between. The CDR3 has 13 residues. The CDR3: CASSFGGQYGYTF. The CDR3, as DNA: TGTGCCAGCAGCTTTGGGGGGCAGTATGGCTACACCTTC.

This clonotype turned up a few times. The genes are TRBV5-1 and TRBJ1-1; D unclear. The germline V gene has CDR1 SGHRS and CDR2 YFSETQ. CDR3 length: 15 amino acids. Trimming shortened V by 0 bases and J by 0 bases, and 9 bases separated the two germline ends. The CDR3 is CASSLVGDMNTEAFF. As DNA, the CDR3 is TGCGCCAGCAGCTTGGTTGGGGATATGAACACTGAAGCTTTCTTT.

The V call is TRBV27, the J call TRBJ2-7, with TRBD1 matching over 7 bases. In germline, CDR1 is MNHEY, CDR2 SMNVEV (reference sequence). The CDR3 contains 12 residues. Germline trimming cut 6 bases from V and 7 bases from J; bases unmatched to any gene: 6. CDR3 sequence (DNA): TGTGCCAGCAGGTCTACAGGGGTTGAGCAGTACGTC. Its translation: CASRSTGVEQYV.

Only a few counts were recorded for this clonotype. The CDR3 DNA reads TGTGCCAGCAGCTTAGCGGGGGGCAGGTTGGAGACCCAGTACTTC. Its protein product is CASSLAGGRLETQYF. The chain is built from TRBV7-2 and TRBJ2-5, with D perhaps given as TRBD1 or TRBD2 (6 bases each). V dropped 0 bases and J dropped 5 bases, with 13 bases sitting between them. The CDR3 runs 15 residues. The germline gives CDR1 SGHTA, CDR2 FQGNSA.

The genes are TRBV3-1 and TRBJ2-3; no firm D call. Germline V CDR1 and CDR2: LGHDT, YNNKEL (reference sequence). V was trimmed by 5 bases and J by 12 bases, leaving 15 bases between them. The CDR3 is made up of 12 amino acids. The CDR3 loop reads CASSSVGPFQYF. The CDR3, as DNA: TGTGCCAGCAGCTCAGTCGGTCCTTTTCAGTATTTT.